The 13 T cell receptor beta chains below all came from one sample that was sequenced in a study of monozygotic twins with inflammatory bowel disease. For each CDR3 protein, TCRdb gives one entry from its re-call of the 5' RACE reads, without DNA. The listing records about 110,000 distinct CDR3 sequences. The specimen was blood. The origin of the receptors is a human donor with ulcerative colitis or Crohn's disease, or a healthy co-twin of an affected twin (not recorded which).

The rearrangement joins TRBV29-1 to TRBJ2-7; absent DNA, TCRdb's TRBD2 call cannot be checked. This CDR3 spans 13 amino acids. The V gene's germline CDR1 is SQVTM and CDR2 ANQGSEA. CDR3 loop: CSVFLRRDYEQYF.

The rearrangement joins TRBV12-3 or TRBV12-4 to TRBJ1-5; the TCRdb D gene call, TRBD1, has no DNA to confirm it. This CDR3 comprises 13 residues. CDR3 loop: CASSRQGNQPQHF.

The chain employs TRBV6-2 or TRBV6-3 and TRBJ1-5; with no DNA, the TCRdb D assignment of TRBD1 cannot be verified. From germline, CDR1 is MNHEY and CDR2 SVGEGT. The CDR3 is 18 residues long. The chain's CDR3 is CASSYESTVRGPNQPQHF.

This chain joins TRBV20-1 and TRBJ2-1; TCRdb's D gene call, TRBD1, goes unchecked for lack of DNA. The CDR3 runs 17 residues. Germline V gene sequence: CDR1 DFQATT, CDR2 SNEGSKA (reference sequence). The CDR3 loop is CSATGRIRAPRVDEQFF.

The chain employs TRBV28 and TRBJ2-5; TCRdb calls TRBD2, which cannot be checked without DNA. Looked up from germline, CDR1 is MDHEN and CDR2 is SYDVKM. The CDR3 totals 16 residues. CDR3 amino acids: CASRPLQEPSIETQYF.

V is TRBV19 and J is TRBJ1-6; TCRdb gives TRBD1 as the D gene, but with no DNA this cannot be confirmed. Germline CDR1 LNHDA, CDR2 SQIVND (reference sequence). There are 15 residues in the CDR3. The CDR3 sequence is CASNRGQGSGSPLHF.

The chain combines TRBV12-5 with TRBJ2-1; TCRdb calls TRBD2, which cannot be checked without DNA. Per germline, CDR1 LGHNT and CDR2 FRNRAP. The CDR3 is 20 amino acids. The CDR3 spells CASGLGTSGRARGSYNEQFF.

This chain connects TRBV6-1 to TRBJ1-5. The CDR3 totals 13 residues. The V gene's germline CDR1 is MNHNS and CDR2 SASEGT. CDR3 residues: CASRGGLNQPQHF.

The CDR3: CASSVDDRASYNSPLHF. The J gene is TRBJ1-6, the V gene TRBV9; TCRdb proposes TRBD1, but this gene call is untestable without DNA. Germline loops: CDR1 SGDLS, CDR2 YYNGEE. CDR3 length: 17 residues.

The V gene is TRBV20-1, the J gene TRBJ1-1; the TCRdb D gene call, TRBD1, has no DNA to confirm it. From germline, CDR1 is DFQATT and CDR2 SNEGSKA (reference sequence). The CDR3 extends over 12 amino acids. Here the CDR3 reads CSARTGWTEAFF.

CDR3 sequence: CAWSVRGTGASIQYF. The rearrangement uses TRBV30 and TRBJ2-4; TCRdb selects TRBD1, and the lack of DNA leaves this call unchecked. The V gene's germline CDR1 is GTSNPN and CDR2 SVGIG (reference sequence). The CDR3 sequence is 15 residues long.

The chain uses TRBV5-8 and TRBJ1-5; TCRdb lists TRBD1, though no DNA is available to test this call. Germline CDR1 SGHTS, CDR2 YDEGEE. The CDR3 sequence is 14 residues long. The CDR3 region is CASSHPGGDQPQHF.

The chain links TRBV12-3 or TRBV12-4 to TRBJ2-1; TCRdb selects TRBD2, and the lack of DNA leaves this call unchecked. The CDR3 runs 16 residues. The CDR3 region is CASRQPLAGDNNEQFF.